This passage covers 26 T cell receptor beta chains from one sample sequenced in a study of shared clonotypes between healthy human individuals. Clones were read by immunoSEQ multiplex PCR, and TCRdb kept only the in-frame ones, dropping some. Among approximately 710,000 clones listed, about 90% were seen once. Sample: memory CD8+ T cells from PBMCs. The subset: CD45RO+ cells pooled with CCR7-negative TemRA cells. The receptors here all came from a man aged 18 to 35 in good health. Some clones in this sample may be carry-over from other donors' samples.

The table lists this clone with a count of one. The chain has TRBV6-6 and TRBJ2-5; the match to TRBD1 covers 7 bases. The CDR3 runs 16 residues. Germline lookup yields CDR1 MNHNY and CDR2 SVGAGI (reference sequence). Losses at the gene ends were 8 bases for V and 4 bases for J; bases not matched to a gene: 16. CDR3 nucleotide sequence: TGTGCCAGCGGAGAACAGGGGCCTAGGGTTGCAGAGACCCAGTACTTC. It translates to CASGEQGPRVAETQYF.

The CDR3 sequence: CASFGVGYTF. In nucleotides, the CDR3 is TGTGCCAGCTTTGGGGTTGGCTACACCTTC. V and J are TRBV6-5 and TRBJ1-2; D is undetermined. V lost 8 bases, J lost 7 bases, and 8 bases lay in between. This CDR3 has 10 residues. The germline V gene encodes CDR1 MNHEY and CDR2 SVGAGI.

DNA for the CDR3: TGTGCCAGCAGTGGATTAACCGGGACAGGCGCCCACGAGCAGTACTTC. Its translation is CASSGLTGTGAHEQYF. V is TRBV27 and J is TRBJ2-7, with 8 bases that match TRBD1. The germline V gene has CDR1 MNHEY and CDR2 SMNVEV (reference sequence). CDR3 size: 16 residues. V was clipped by 5 bases and J by 5 bases; unmatched bases: 14.

The chain employs TRBV10-2 and TRBJ2-7; D is ambiguous. Germline V gives CDR1 WSHSY, CDR2 SAAADI. The CDR3 spans 12 residues. V was pared by 4 bases and J by 4 bases, with 8 bases between. This chain's CDR3 is CASSGRAYEQYF. CDR3 in DNA: TGCGCCAGCAGTGGCCGTGCTTACGAGCAGTACTTC.

Points on this clone: The sample has other DNA sequences that encode this CDR3 too. The rearrangement links TRBV6-5 to TRBJ2-7; the D gene is possibly TRBD2 (6 bases). This CDR3 comprises 12 residues. Trimming shortened V by 2 bases and J by 4 bases, and 6 bases separated the two germline ends. CDR1 is MNHEY and CDR2 is SVGAGI in the germline V gene. CDR3 region: CASSYRGYEQYF. In nucleotides, the CDR3 is TGTGCCAGCAGTTACCGGGGGTACGAGCAGTACTTC.

This chain connects TRBV28 to TRBJ2-3; tentative D call: TRBD1 (5 bases). V was clipped by 2 bases and J by 0 bases, with 18 bases between them. This CDR3 spans 18 amino acids. The germline V gene has CDR1 MDHEN and CDR2 SYDVKM. The CDR3 nucleotides read TGTGCCAGCAGTTTAGATGCCAGGGATCCCCTTAGCACAGATACGCAGTATTTT. It encodes CASSLDARDPLSTDTQYF.

The CDR3 loop reads CASSPRGSGEAGEQFF. DNA of the CDR3: TGTGCCAGCAGTCCCCGAGGGAGCGGAGAGGCAGGAGAGCAGTTCTTC. The chain has TRBV28 and TRBJ2-1, with D perhaps TRBD2 (5 bases). The CDR3 loop spans 16 amino acids. Germline V gives CDR1 MDHEN, CDR2 SYDVKM. V lost 5 bases to trimming and J lost 10 bases, with 24 bases between them.

The chain recombines TRBV21-1 with TRBJ2-1; TRBD2 was called by the table and not checked on the DNA. TRBV21-1 constitutes a pseudogene. The CDR3 has 14 residues. CDR3 in amino acids: CASSRREGRNEQFF. For the CDR3, the DNA is TGTGCCAGCAGCAGGCGGGAGGGCAGGAATGAGCAGTTCTTC.

The chain employs TRBV7-3 and TRBJ2-3, with 9 bases identical to TRBD2. The CDR3 length is 18 residues. V trimming: 3 bases; J trimming: 4 bases; junction bases outside the gene matches: 14. Per germline, CDR1 SGHTA and CDR2 FQGTGA. CDR3 in DNA: TGTGCCAGCAGCTTGATAGCGGGAGAACGGCCTGGGGCAGATACGCAGTATTTT. This codes for CASSLIAGERPGADTQYF.

The chain joins TRBV27 to TRBJ1-5; 10 positions match TRBD1. The CDR3 loop spans 17 amino acids. From germline, CDR1 is MNHEY and CDR2 SMNVEV (reference sequence). V shed 5 bases and J 2 bases; nucleotides not matched to a gene: 9. The CDR3 DNA is TGTGCCAGCAGTACGACCCTGGACAGGGGGGGCAATCAGCCCCAGCATTTT. Its translation is CASSTTLDRGGNQPQHF.

The CDR3 nucleotides read TGTGCCAGCAGTTTAACCTTCCGGGGCATCGATTATGGCTACACCTTC. As protein: CASSLTFRGIDYGYTF. The V and J genes are TRBV28 and TRBJ1-2; D may be TRBD1 (5 bases). The CDR3 is made up of 16 amino acids. Looked up from germline, CDR1 is MDHEN and CDR2 is SYDVKM. V shed 2 bases and J shed 5 bases, with 18 bases lying between them.

V usage is TRBV28 and J usage is TRBJ2-3; D tentatively reads TRBD1 or TRBD2 (5 bases each). Trimming left V 3 bases short and J 2 bases short, with 12 bases between. Germline-derived CDR1 and CDR2 are MDHEN and SYDVKM. The CDR3 has 15 residues. In DNA form, the CDR3 reads TGTGCCAGCAGTTTCGGGGCCCCCCCCACAGATACGCAGTATTTT. Protein: CASSFGAPPTDTQYF.

The V and J genes are TRBV29-1 and TRBJ2-1, with TRBD2 matching over 9 bases. The CDR3 consists of 13 residues. The germline CDR1 and CDR2 sequences are SQVTM and ANQGSEA. The ends lost 6 bases at V and 4 bases at J; junction bases unmatched: 4. CDR3 DNA: TGCAGCGTCCTAGCGGGGTTATACAATGAGCAGTTCTTC. This gives the protein CSVLAGLYNEQFF.

J is TRBJ2-4 and V is TRBV5-1, with TRBD1 identical over 8 bases. The germline CDR1 and CDR2 sequences are SGHRS and YFSETQ. Trimming took 0 bases from V and 5 from J; bases not matched to a gene: 7. CDR3 length: 16 amino acids. In DNA form, the CDR3 reads TGCGCCAGCAGCTTGGGTCACAGGGGGGCAGAAAACATTCAGTACTTC. Residues: CASSLGHRGAENIQYF.

The CDR3 DNA reads as TGTGCCAGCAGCCAAGGGGGGGGAGTGAAACGGATTTACGAGCAGTACTTC. It is translated as CASSQGGGVKRIYEQYF. The chain links TRBV4-2 to TRBJ2-7, with 7 bases matching TRBD2. With 1 base clipped from V and 4 bases from J, the junction kept 13 bases outside the gene matches. This CDR3 is built from 17 residues. Germline assignment: CDR1 LGHNA and CDR2 YNFKEQ.

The CDR3, as DNA: TGTGCCAGCAGCTTAGGGACAAGGGGGGATGTTGATACGCAGTATTTT. Its protein product is CASSLGTRGDVDTQYF. The chain combines TRBV7-8 with TRBJ2-3, with D perhaps given as TRBD1 or TRBD2 (6 bases each). The CDR3 is 16 residues long. V was cut by 1 base and J by 6 bases, with 17 bases left in between. The germline V gene has CDR1 SGHVS and CDR2 FQNEAQ. Based on the CDR3 plus reference TRBV7-8 and TRBJ2-3, the full variable domain is GAGVSQSPRYKVAKRGQDVALRCDPISGHVSLFWYQQALGQGPEFLTYFQNEAQLDKSGLPSDRFFAERPEGSVSTLKIQRTQQEDSAVYLCASSLGTRGDVDTQYFGPGTRLTVL.

This chain uses TRBV6-5 with TRBJ1-1; no definite D call. CDR1 and CDR2 from the germline V gene are MNHEY and SVGAGI. Trimming removed 0 bases from V and 0 bases from J, with 8 bases in between. CDR3 length: 15 residues. For the CDR3, the DNA is TGTGCCAGCAGTTACTCGAGGGCGATGAACACTGAAGCTTTCTTT. Translating it yields CASSYSRAMNTEAFF.

The J gene is TRBJ2-3, the V gene TRBV7-9; D unresolved. In germline, CDR1 is SEHNR, CDR2 FQNEAQ (reference sequence). V was pared by 1 base and J by 2 bases, with 10 bases between. The CDR3 extends over 15 amino acids. The CDR3: CASSLDQSFTDTQYF. Written as DNA, the CDR3 is TGTGCCAGCAGCTTAGACCAGAGTTTCACAGATACGCAGTATTTT.

This chain links TRBV10-3 with TRBJ2-3; D gene ambiguous. Germline V gene sequence: CDR1 ENHRY, CDR2 SYGVKD. V lost 1 base and J 0 bases, leaving 8 bases between the germline ends. The length of the CDR3 is 15 residues. CDR3 loop: CAISEWVTSTDTQYF. As DNA, the CDR3 is TGTGCCATCAGTGAGTGGGTAACTAGCACAGATACGCAGTATTTT.

V and J are TRBV7-8 and TRBJ1-5, with 7 bases matching TRBD1. The germline V gene has CDR1 SGHVS and CDR2 FQNEAQ. This CDR3 region has 13 residues. With V trimmed by 6 bases and J by 8 bases, 7 bases remained unmatched. The CDR3 DNA reads TGTGCCAGCAGACAGGGGTATTTGGAGCCCCAGCATTTT. It yields the protein CASRQGYLEPQHF.

The chain links TRBV28 to TRBJ2-3; D is uncertain. Germline assignment: CDR1 MDHEN and CDR2 SYDVKM. The germline V and J ends were trimmed by 2 bases and 4 bases, with 19 bases remaining between them. This CDR3 has 17 amino acids. The CDR3, as DNA: TGTGCCAGCAGTTTACGATTCCTAACCGTAAGCGCAGATACGCAGTATTTT. Amino acids: CASSLRFLTVSADTQYF. Filled out from reference TRBV28 and TRBJ2-3, the complete variable domain reads DVKVTQSSRYLVKRTGEKVFLECVQDMDHENMFWYRQDPGLGLRLIYFSYDVKMKEKGDIPEGYSVSREKKERFSLILESASTNQTSMYLCASSLRFLTVSADTQYFGPGTRLTVL.

V and J are TRBV6-5 and TRBJ2-1; 11 positions agree with TRBD2. V lost 6 bases, J lost 7 bases, and 8 bases stayed unmatched. The CDR3 has 15 residues. The germline V gene encodes CDR1 MNHEY and CDR2 SVGAGI. Written as DNA, the CDR3 is TGTGCCAGCAGCCCACTAGCGGGAGAGAAGAATGAGCAGTTCTTC. This sequence encodes CASSPLAGEKNEQFF.

V usage is TRBV15 and J usage is TRBJ2-7; no clear D. The germline V gene encodes CDR1 LNHNV and CDR2 YYDKDF (reference sequence). The V gene lost 0 bases and the J gene lost 5 bases, with 14 bases spanning the gap. The CDR3 loop spans 15 amino acids. Written as DNA, the CDR3 is TGTGCCACCAGCAGAGATGGTCCCCCTGGGGACGAGCAGTACTTC. It encodes CATSRDGPPGDEQYF.

In this sample, this clone turned up a few times. The chain carries TRBV9 and TRBJ1-1, with 8 positions matching TRBD1. Germline V gives CDR1 SGDLS, CDR2 YYNGEE. The CDR3 loop spans 17 amino acids. Germline trimming cut 0 bases from V and 0 bases from J; bases unmatched to any gene: 7. The CDR3 sequence: CASSVVDRGLMNTEAFF. DNA of the CDR3: TGTGCCAGCAGCGTAGTAGACAGGGGACTAATGAACACTGAAGCTTTCTTT.

This chain uses TRBV11-2 with TRBJ1-2; the D is unclear. The CDR3 spans 15 residues. Germline V gives CDR1 SGHAT, CDR2 FQNNGV. The V end was cut by 3 bases, the J end by 5 bases, with 16 bases between. CDR3 bases: TGTGCCAGCAGCTTCAAGATGGATTTTTTATATGGCTACACCTTC. This translates into CASSFKMDFLYGYTF. Together with reference TRBV11-2 and TRBJ1-2, the CDR3 gives the full variable domain: EAGVAQSPRYKIIEKRQSVAFWCNPISGHATLYWYQQILGQGPKLLIQFQNNGVVDDSQLPKDRFSAERLKGVDSTLKIQPAKLEDSAVYLCASSFKMDFLYGYTFGSGTRLTVV.

V and J are TRBV9 and TRBJ1-1; D uncertain. The germline gives CDR1 SGDLS, CDR2 YYNGEE. The CDR3 runs 15 residues. V shed 2 bases and J shed 0 bases, with 11 bases lying between them. CDR3 region: CASSVGGDLNTEAFF. CDR3 coding DNA: TGTGCCAGCAGCGTGGGCGGGGATTTGAACACTGAAGCTTTCTTT.